This T cell receptor (beta chain) appears in the sequencing data of a study of blood T cell repertoires in COVID-19 (dated by TCRdb to about 2020). Describing the broader study: Samples covering the acute and convalescent phases of COVID-19 were provided by collaborators in the United States, Italy and Spain. The prospective study material was composed of cDNA or gDNA derived from T cells, B-cell-depleted T cells, or PBMCs. Subjects who had been exposed to COVID-19, were actively infected with it, or had recovered from it provided the deeply sampled blood TCRbeta repertoires that made up the dataset. The repertoires were released in a freely available public database meant as a resource for research on the immune response to SARS-CoV-2. Samples came from the ongoing ImmuneRACE study (first 160 participants) plus 1,254 subjects from 6 global collaborators. Nearly every sample came with metadata listing a de-identified subject ID, COVID-19 status, age in years and sex. Where available, HLA class I and class II types were taken from metadata supplied by the sample provider and were not determined by assay-based typing.

Each collaborating institution followed its own protocols to collect whole blood in K2EDTA tubes. For TCRbeta analysis, collaborators shipped samples as frozen whole blood, isolated PBMCs, or DNA extracted from either of those sample types. Spanning cysteine to phenylalanine, the CDR3 consists of 13 amino acids. Kept here is only the CDR3 DNA, which spans 39 bases and is read in frame from base 1. Based on the germline V gene, the CDR1 and CDR2 sequences are SGHTA and FQGNSA. V is pared back by 0 bases and J by 6 bases, with 9 bases lying between the germline termini. Overall study results and their limits: Clinical and demographic metadata were provided uncurated, with the amount varying by source and participant.

To note about this clone: Its antigen is currently not known. No base quality values were provided; no much bigger clone lies one nucleotide off.

The immunoSEQ Assay, a bias-controlled multiplex PCR, was used to amplify TCRbeta CDR3 regions from genomic DNA. Under the source paper's analysis protocol: The number of nucleated cells in each sample was estimated by amplification of reference gene primers within the assay. To quantify the absolute abundance of each unique TCRbeta CDR3 rearrangement, sequence reads were collapsed and filtered. For each sample, productive Simpson clonality was calculated as the square root of Simpson's diversity index over productive rearrangements. TCRdb mirrors the immuneACCESS table, restricted to in-frame sequences. Some clones are absent from its copies; in checked studies, under half trace to an unresolved V gene, and the reason for the others is unknown. The V and J calls and the clone size are those of that table, but D and trimming were determined from the DNA. This sample gives 130,000 or so clones in total; approximately 88% of them show up just once. The top ten constitute about a tenth of the sample.

Source material: peripheral blood. The chain joins TRBV7-2 to TRBJ2-7; the D segment cannot be called with confidence. The receptor was isolated from a man aged 45-60 years with acute or convalescent COVID-19. The CDR3 protein sequence reads: CASSLAELSEQYF. The base sequence is TGTGCCAGCAGCTTAGCGGAGTTGAGCGAGCAGTACTTC.